The clone carrying this T cell receptor beta chain was seen just once. The antigen remains undetermined. Construction of the TCRbeta library involved unique molecular identifiers. From the PCR reads, TCRdb called clonotypes with MiXCR, one entry per CDR3 protein. Of approximately 1,000,000 distinct CDR3 sequences in the sample, roughly 31% are singletons; the top ten hold over 25%. This entry is derived from a study of T-cell reconstitution after alpha-beta-depleted transplantation in children. The germline gives CDR1 SGHTS, CDR2 YDEGEE. The CDR3 is made up of 13 amino acids. Trimming cost V 1 base and J 6 bases, with 8 bases left between them. Study observations and caveats: Reported findings indicate that, about two months after transplant, alpha-beta T cells came from several hundred expanded clones, which were derived from non-depleted graft cells. From newly produced T cells came most of the T-cell counts and diversity one year after transplant. For some patients, TCRbeta diversity was high at day 60 because of recipient T cells and thymic progenitors that survived.

This clonotype was sampled from a boy in the first two years of life who had a stem cell transplant for SCID, so the T cells may come from the graft donor. The input for sequencing was PBMCs, mostly from graft donor cells, taken 360 days after TCRalphabeta/CD19-depleted stem cell transplant. V usage is TRBV5-8 and J usage is TRBJ1-5, with no clear D. The CDR3 DNA follows: TGTGCCAGCAGCTTGTATCGCATTCAGCCCCAGCATTTT. Its translation is CASSLYRIQPQHF. The variable domain in full, with the rest retrieved from reference TRBV5-8 and TRBJ1-5, is EAGVTQSPTHLIKTRGQQATLRCSPISGHTSVYWYQQALGLGLQFLLWYDEGEERNRGNFPPRFSGRQFPNYSSELNVNALELEDSALYLCASSLYRIQPQHFGDGTRLSIL.